A selection of T cell receptor beta chains follows, all from one sample in a study of blood T cell repertoires in COVID-19. Some clones are missing from TCRdb's copy, which holds only in-frame ones; the method was immunoSEQ multiplex PCR. The sample has 150,000 to 200,000 clones; about 90% are singletons. The sequenced sample was peripheral blood. These receptors all stem from a woman in her sixties with COVID-19, enrolled during active disease. Each CDR3 is given with its conserved first and last residue. Each record gives: V gene, CDR3 length, J gene, D gene, clone size, CDR3 DNA, CDR3 protein. D genes are given only for firm matches. The listing skips clone size in some rows; elsewhere it reads once, few, many or a size class.

V gene: TRBV6-2/TRBV6-3
CDR3 length: 16
J gene: TRBJ2-7
D gene: TRBD1
clone size: once
CDR3 DNA: TGTGCCAGCAGTTACGTGCAGGGCCGAGACAGGGACGAGCAGTACTTC
CDR3 protein: CASSYVQGRDRDEQYF

V gene: TRBV12-5
CDR3 length: 12
J gene: TRBJ1-1
D gene: TRBD1
clone size: few
CDR3 DNA: TGTGCTAGCACACAGGGGACCACTGAAGCTTTCTTT
CDR3 protein: CASTQGTTEAFF

V gene: TRBV10-3
CDR3 length: 12
J gene: TRBJ1-1
D gene: .
clone size: .
CDR3 DNA: TGTGCCACCACTCATTCGAACACTGAAGCTTTCTTT
CDR3 protein: CATTHSNTEAFF

V gene: TRBV30
CDR3 length: 14
J gene: TRBJ1-2
D gene: TRBD1
clone size: .
CDR3 DNA: TGTGCCTGGAGCCCTCCCCAGGGGGACTATGGCTACACCTTC
CDR3 protein: CAWSPPQGDYGYTF

V gene: TRBV4-3
CDR3 length: 15
J gene: TRBJ1-5
D gene: .
clone size: .
CDR3 DNA: TGCGCCAGCAGCCAAGATTACAGGTTAAGGCAGCCCCAGCATTTT
CDR3 protein: CASSQDYRLRQPQHF

V gene: TRBV11-2
CDR3 length: 12
J gene: TRBJ2-7
D gene: .
clone size: .
CDR3 DNA: TGTGCCAGCAGCTTCCGCGTCGACGAGCAGTACTTC
CDR3 protein: CASSFRVDEQYF

V gene: TRBV7-8
CDR3 length: 18
J gene: TRBJ2-1
D gene: TRBD2
clone size: .
CDR3 DNA: TGTGCCAGCAGCTTAGAGGATAGCGGGAGGTACCCTTACAATGAGCAGTTCTTC
CDR3 protein: CASSLEDSGRYPYNEQFF

V gene: TRBV29-1
CDR3 length: 12
J gene: TRBJ2-1
D gene: .
clone size: .
CDR3 DNA: TGCAGCGTTGAACCGCGCGGCAATGAGCAGTTCTTC
CDR3 protein: CSVEPRGNEQFF

V gene: TRBV29-1
CDR3 length: 14
J gene: TRBJ2-1
D gene: TRBD1
clone size: .
CDR3 DNA: TGCAGCGTTGTCCCACAGGGGATTCACAATGAGCAGTTCTTC
CDR3 protein: CSVVPQGIHNEQFF

V gene: TRBV21-1
CDR3 length: 13
J gene: TRBJ2-5
D gene: .
clone size: .
CDR3 DNA: TGTGCCAGCAGCAAAAGGGGTGGAGAGACCCAGTACTTC
CDR3 protein: CASSKRGGETQYF

V gene: TRBV10-3
CDR3 length: 14
J gene: TRBJ2-7
D gene: TRBD2
clone size: few
CDR3 DNA: TGTGCCATCATAGGTAGGCTAGCGGGAGGCGAGCAGTACTTC
CDR3 protein: CAIIGRLAGGEQYF

V gene: TRBV28
CDR3 length: 15
J gene: TRBJ1-6
D gene: TRBD1
clone size: few
CDR3 DNA: TGTGCCAGCAGGGGGACAGTTAACTATAATTCACCCCTCCACTTT
CDR3 protein: CASRGTVNYNSPLHF

V gene: TRBV29-1
CDR3 length: 14
J gene: TRBJ2-5
D gene: .
clone size: .
CDR3 DNA: TGCAGCGTCCCAAGGGGGGGGTTCCAAGAGACCCAGTACTTC
CDR3 protein: CSVPRGGFQETQYF

V gene: TRBV6-6
CDR3 length: 13
J gene: TRBJ2-7
D gene: .
clone size: .
CDR3 DNA: TGTGCCAGCAGTCGGGGACACCCCTACGAGCAGTACTTC
CDR3 protein: CASSRGHPYEQYF

V gene: TRBV19
CDR3 length: 16
J gene: TRBJ2-3
D gene: TRBD2
clone size: .
CDR3 DNA: TGTGCCAGTAGTATAGCGGCTAGCGGACGCACAGATACGCAGTATTTT
CDR3 protein: CASSIAASGRTDTQYF

V gene: TRBV25-1
CDR3 length: 15
J gene: TRBJ1-4
D gene: TRBD1
clone size: few
CDR3 DNA: TGTGCCAGCAGTGCAATCGGGACAGGGGTCGAAAAACTGTTTTTT
CDR3 protein: CASSAIGTGVEKLFF

V gene: TRBV30
CDR3 length: 16
J gene: TRBJ2-1
D gene: .
clone size: .
CDR3 DNA: TGTGCCTCCTTATCTGGGCGGGGAAGCTCCTACAATGAGCAGTTCTTC
CDR3 protein: CASLSGRGSSYNEQFF

V gene: TRBV5-8
CDR3 length: 15
J gene: TRBJ2-7
D gene: TRBD1
clone size: .
CDR3 DNA: TGTGCCAGCAGCGGACCGGGACAGGGGTTCGTGGAGCAGTACTTC
CDR3 protein: CASSGPGQGFVEQYF

V gene: TRBV27
CDR3 length: 13
J gene: TRBJ1-6
D gene: .
clone size: once
CDR3 DNA: TGTGCCAGCAGTTTAGGGGAGATATCACCCCTCCACTTT
CDR3 protein: CASSLGEISPLHF

V gene: TRBV5-6
CDR3 length: 14
J gene: TRBJ2-7
D gene: .
clone size: .
CDR3 DNA: TGTGCCAGCAGCTTGGAGGGGTGGACCTACGAGCAGTACTTC
CDR3 protein: CASSLEGWTYEQYF

V gene: TRBV30
CDR3 length: 13
J gene: TRBJ1-5
D gene: .
clone size: .
CDR3 DNA: TGTGCCTGGAGTACCCGGGGCAATCAGCCCCAGCATTTT
CDR3 protein: CAWSTRGNQPQHF

V gene: TRBV30
CDR3 length: 15
J gene: TRBJ1-5
D gene: TRBD1
clone size: .
CDR3 DNA: TGTGCCTGGAGTTTCGACAGGGGGCAAGATCAGCCCCAGCATTTT
CDR3 protein: CAWSFDRGQDQPQHF

V gene: TRBV19
CDR3 length: 19
J gene: TRBJ2-6
D gene: TRBD2
clone size: .
CDR3 DNA: TGTGCCAGTAGTCCGATGGGCCGGGGGGGGCCCTCTGGGGCCAACGTCCTGACTTTC
CDR3 protein: CASSPMGRGGPSGANVLTF

V gene: TRBV7-9
CDR3 length: 11
J gene: TRBJ2-1
D gene: .
clone size: .
CDR3 DNA: TGTGCCAGCAGCTCTGGAGGTGAGCAGTTCTTC
CDR3 protein: CASSSGGEQFF

V gene: TRBV4-3
CDR3 length: 15
J gene: TRBJ1-2
D gene: .
clone size: .
CDR3 DNA: TGCGCCAGCTGCCCACGAGGTGACGGGGGCTATGGCTACACCTTC
CDR3 protein: CASCPRGDGGYGYTF

V gene: TRBV15
CDR3 length: 14
J gene: TRBJ1-6
D gene: TRBD1
clone size: .
CDR3 DNA: TGTGCCACCAGCAATCCGGGACAGGGCTCACCCCTCCACTTT
CDR3 protein: CATSNPGQGSPLHF

V gene: TRBV19
CDR3 length: 15
J gene: TRBJ2-3
D gene: TRBD1
clone size: .
CDR3 DNA: TGTGCCAGTACTCAACAGGGGGCTTGGACAGATACGCAGTATTTT
CDR3 protein: CASTQQGAWTDTQYF

V gene: TRBV19
CDR3 length: 16
J gene: TRBJ2-5
D gene: TRBD2
clone size: .
CDR3 DNA: TGTGCCAGTAGTCCGACTAGCGGTATAGGTGGCCGGACCCAGTACTTC
CDR3 protein: CASSPTSGIGGRTQYF

V gene: TRBV10-1
CDR3 length: 14
J gene: TRBJ2-1
D gene: .
clone size: .
CDR3 DNA: TGCGCCAGCAGTGAGCGGGCAAGGGGCAATGAGCAGTTCTTC
CDR3 protein: CASSERARGNEQFF

V gene: TRBV12-3/TRBV12-4
CDR3 length: 13
J gene: TRBJ2-7
D gene: .
clone size: .
CDR3 DNA: TGTGCCAGCAGTTTAGGGCAGGGCTACGAGCAGTACTTC
CDR3 protein: CASSLGQGYEQYF

V gene: TRBV2
CDR3 length: 19
J gene: TRBJ2-1
D gene: TRBD2
clone size: once
CDR3 DNA: TGTGCCAGCAGTAGGAGGGGGCTTGGGACTAGCCCCCAATACAATGAGCAGTTCTTC
CDR3 protein: CASSRRGLGTSPQYNEQFF

V gene: TRBV28
CDR3 length: 16
J gene: TRBJ1-5
D gene: .
clone size: .
CDR3 DNA: TGTGCCAGCAGTTTATGGAGGGGGTGGGGCAATCAGCCCCAGCATTTT
CDR3 protein: CASSLWRGWGNQPQHF

V gene: TRBV3-1/TRBV3-2
CDR3 length: 16
J gene: TRBJ2-3
D gene: .
clone size: .
CDR3 DNA: TGTGCCAGCAGCCAAGTGATTATACTTCGCACAGATACGCAGTATTTT
CDR3 protein: CASSQVIILRTDTQYF

V gene: TRBV5-1
CDR3 length: 14
J gene: TRBJ1-4
D gene: .
clone size: .
CDR3 DNA: TGCGCCAGTCACCGGGGAAAACCGAATGAAAAACTGTTTTTT
CDR3 protein: CASHRGKPNEKLFF

V gene: TRBV3-1/TRBV3-2
CDR3 length: 14
J gene: TRBJ2-2
D gene: TRBD1
clone size: .
CDR3 DNA: TGTGCCAGCAGCCGACAGGGGGGGACCGGGGAGCTGTTTTTT
CDR3 protein: CASSRQGGTGELFF

V gene: TRBV18
CDR3 length: 14
J gene: TRBJ2-7
D gene: TRBD2
clone size: few
CDR3 DNA: TGTGCCAGCTCACCCAAGCGGGACTCCTACGAGCAGTACTTC
CDR3 protein: CASSPKRDSYEQYF

V gene: TRBV19
CDR3 length: 14
J gene: TRBJ1-6
D gene: .
clone size: .
CDR3 DNA: TGTGCCAGTAGTATAAAGGGGATAAATTCACCCCTCCACTTT
CDR3 protein: CASSIKGINSPLHF

V gene: TRBV9
CDR3 length: 13
J gene: TRBJ1-2
D gene: .
clone size: .
CDR3 DNA: TGTGCCAGCAGCCAAGACGGGATCGGCGGCTACACCTTC
CDR3 protein: CASSQDGIGGYTF

V gene: TRBV19
CDR3 length: 16
J gene: TRBJ2-3
D gene: TRBD2
clone size: .
CDR3 DNA: TGTGCCAGTAGTGACCCTCAGCGGGAGGACACAGATACGCAGTATTTT
CDR3 protein: CASSDPQREDTDTQYF

V gene: TRBV18
CDR3 length: 12
J gene: TRBJ2-7
D gene: .
clone size: .
CDR3 DNA: TGTGCCAGCTCACCGTCTAGCCGCGAGCAGTACTTC
CDR3 protein: CASSPSSREQYF

V gene: TRBV19
CDR3 length: 13
J gene: TRBJ2-7
D gene: TRBD1
clone size: .
CDR3 DNA: TGTGCCAGTAGCTATGTAGGGGGCGGCGAGCAGTACTTC
CDR3 protein: CASSYVGGGEQYF

V gene: TRBV24-1
CDR3 length: 15
J gene: TRBJ2-3
D gene: TRBD2
clone size: .
CDR3 DNA: TGTGCCACCAGTACAGTGGGAGGGTTTACAGATACGCAGTATTTT
CDR3 protein: CATSTVGGFTDTQYF

V gene: TRBV19
CDR3 length: 16
J gene: TRBJ1-1
D gene: .
clone size: .
CDR3 DNA: TGTGCCAGTAGTCGACGGGGCGGGGTAATGAACACTGAAGCTTTCTTT
CDR3 protein: CASSRRGGVMNTEAFF

V gene: TRBV4-1
CDR3 length: 14
J gene: TRBJ2-3
D gene: TRBD2
clone size: .
CDR3 DNA: TGCGCCACTACCCAACTAGCGGGAGGGCCTACGCAGTATTTT
CDR3 protein: CATTQLAGGPTQYF

V gene: TRBV7-9
CDR3 length: 14
J gene: TRBJ1-2
D gene: TRBD1
clone size: .
CDR3 DNA: TGTGCCAGCAGCATCGGACAGGCAAACTATGGCTACACCTTC
CDR3 protein: CASSIGQANYGYTF

V gene: TRBV4-1
CDR3 length: 16
J gene: TRBJ1-1
D gene: .
clone size: .
CDR3 DNA: TGCGCCAGCAGCCAAGACCTCCCCCGGGTTTCCACTGAAGCTTTCTTT
CDR3 protein: CASSQDLPRVSTEAFF

V gene: TRBV7-2
CDR3 length: 15
J gene: TRBJ1-4
D gene: .
clone size: .
CDR3 DNA: TGTGCCAGCAGCTTAGTGCCGGCAACTAATGAAAAACTGTTTTTT
CDR3 protein: CASSLVPATNEKLFF

V gene: TRBV5-1
CDR3 length: 14
J gene: TRBJ2-5
D gene: TRBD2
clone size: once
CDR3 DNA: TGCGCCAGCAGCCTACTAGCGTCCCAAGAGACCCAGTACTTC
CDR3 protein: CASSLLASQETQYF

V gene: TRBV3-1/TRBV3-2
CDR3 length: 11
J gene: TRBJ2-7
D gene: .
clone size: few
CDR3 DNA: TGTGCCAGCAGCCAAGATCTCTGGCAGTACTTC
CDR3 protein: CASSQDLWQYF

V gene: TRBV2
CDR3 length: 15
J gene: TRBJ1-1
D gene: TRBD1
clone size: .
CDR3 DNA: TGTGCCAGCCCCTCCGGGACAGGGTTGTTCACTGAAGCTTTCTTT
CDR3 protein: CASPSGTGLFTEAFF

V gene: TRBV9
CDR3 length: 15
J gene: TRBJ1-5
D gene: .
clone size: .
CDR3 DNA: TGTGCCAGCAGCGTAGGGACAAGTAGCAATCAGCCCCAGCATTTT
CDR3 protein: CASSVGTSSNQPQHF

V gene: TRBV28
CDR3 length: 15
J gene: TRBJ2-3
D gene: TRBD2
clone size: .
CDR3 DNA: TGTGCCAGCAGTTTAGCGGGAGGGGGTACAGATACGCAGTATTTT
CDR3 protein: CASSLAGGGTDTQYF

V gene: TRBV5-6
CDR3 length: 14
J gene: TRBJ1-6
D gene: TRBD1
clone size: .
CDR3 DNA: TGTGCCAGCAGCTTTCGGACAGGGGACTCACCCCTCCACTTT
CDR3 protein: CASSFRTGDSPLHF

V gene: TRBV6-2/TRBV6-3
CDR3 length: 11
J gene: TRBJ2-1
D gene: .
clone size: .
CDR3 DNA: TGTGCCAGCAGTCCAAAGGAGTGGCAGTTCTTC
CDR3 protein: CASSPKEWQFF

V gene: TRBV7-2
CDR3 length: 13
J gene: TRBJ2-7
D gene: TRBD1
clone size: .
CDR3 DNA: TGTGCCAGCAGCTTACAGGGGGCCTACGAGCAGTACTTC
CDR3 protein: CASSLQGAYEQYF